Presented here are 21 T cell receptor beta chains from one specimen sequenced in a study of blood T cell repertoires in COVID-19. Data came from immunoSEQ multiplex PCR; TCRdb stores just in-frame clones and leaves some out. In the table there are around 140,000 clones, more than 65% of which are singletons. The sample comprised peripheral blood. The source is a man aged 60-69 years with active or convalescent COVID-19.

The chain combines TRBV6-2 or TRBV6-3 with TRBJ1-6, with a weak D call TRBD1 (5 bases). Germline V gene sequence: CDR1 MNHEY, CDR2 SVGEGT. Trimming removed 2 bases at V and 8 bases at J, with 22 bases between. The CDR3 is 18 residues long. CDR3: CASSYTPHETEIYSPLHF. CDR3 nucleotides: TGTGCCAGCAGTTACACCCCGCATGAGACAGAGATCTATTCACCCCTCCACTTT.

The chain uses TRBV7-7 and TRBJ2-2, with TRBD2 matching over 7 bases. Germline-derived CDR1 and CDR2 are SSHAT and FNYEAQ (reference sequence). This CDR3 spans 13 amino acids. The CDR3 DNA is TGTGCTATCCTCCGGCGGGGGACCGGGGAGCTGTTTTTT. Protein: CAILRRGTGELFF.

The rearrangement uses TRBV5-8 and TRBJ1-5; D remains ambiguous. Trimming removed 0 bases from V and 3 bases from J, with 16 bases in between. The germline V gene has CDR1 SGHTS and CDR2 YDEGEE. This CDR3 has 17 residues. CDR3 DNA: TGTGCCAGCAGCTTGGTTGTCGGGGTCGTTTCCAATCAGCCCCAGCATTTT. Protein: CASSLVVGVVSNQPQHF. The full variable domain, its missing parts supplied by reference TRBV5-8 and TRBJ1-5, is EAGVTQSPTHLIKTRGQQATLRCSPISGHTSVYWYQQALGLGLQFLLWYDEGEERNRGNFPPRFSGRQFPNYSSELNVNALELEDSALYLCASSLVVGVVSNQPQHFGDGTRLSIL.

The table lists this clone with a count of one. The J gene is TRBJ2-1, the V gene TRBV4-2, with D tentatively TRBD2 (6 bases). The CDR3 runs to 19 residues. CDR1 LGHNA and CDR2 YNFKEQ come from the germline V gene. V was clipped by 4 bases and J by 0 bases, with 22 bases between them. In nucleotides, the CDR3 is TGTGCCAGCAGCCCAGTAAGAGCGGGCCTAGTCCGCTCCTACAATGAGCAGTTCTTC. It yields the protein CASSPVRAGLVRSYNEQFF.

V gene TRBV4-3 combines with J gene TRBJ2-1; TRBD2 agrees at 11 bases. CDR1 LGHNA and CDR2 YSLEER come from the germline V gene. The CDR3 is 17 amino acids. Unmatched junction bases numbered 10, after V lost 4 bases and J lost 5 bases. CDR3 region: CASSPTIAGGPHNEQFF. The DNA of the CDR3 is TGCGCCAGCAGCCCGACCATAGCGGGAGGGCCCCACAATGAGCAGTTCTTC.

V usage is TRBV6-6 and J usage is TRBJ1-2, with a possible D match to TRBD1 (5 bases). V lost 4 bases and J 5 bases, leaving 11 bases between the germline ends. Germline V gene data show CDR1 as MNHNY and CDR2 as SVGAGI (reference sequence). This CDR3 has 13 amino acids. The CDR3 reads CASSSLDRYGYTF. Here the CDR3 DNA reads TGTGCCAGCAGTTCCCTCGACAGATATGGCTACACCTTC.

Here the CDR3 DNA reads TGTGCCAGCAGGGTAGGGACAGGGAAGAACACTGAAGCTTTCTTT. Protein: CASRVGTGKNTEAFF. V gene TRBV7-9 combines with J gene TRBJ1-1, with 9 bases lining up with TRBD1. The germline V gene encodes CDR1 SEHNR and CDR2 FQNEAQ (reference sequence). J was trimmed by 1 base and V by 6 bases; bases with no gene match: 6. The CDR3 length is 15 residues.

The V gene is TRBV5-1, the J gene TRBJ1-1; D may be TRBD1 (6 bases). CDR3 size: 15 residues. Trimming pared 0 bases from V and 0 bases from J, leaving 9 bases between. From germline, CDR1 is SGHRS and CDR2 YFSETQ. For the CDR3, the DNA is TGCGCCAGCAGCTTGGGGACAGCTATGAACACTGAAGCTTTCTTT. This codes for CASSLGTAMNTEAFF.

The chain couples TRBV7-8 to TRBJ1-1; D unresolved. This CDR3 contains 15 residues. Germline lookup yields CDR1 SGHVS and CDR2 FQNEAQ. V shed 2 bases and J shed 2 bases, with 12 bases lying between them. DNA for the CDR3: TGTGCCAGCAGCTTAAGTAGTAAGCTAAACACTGAAGCTTTCTTT. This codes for CASSLSSKLNTEAFF.

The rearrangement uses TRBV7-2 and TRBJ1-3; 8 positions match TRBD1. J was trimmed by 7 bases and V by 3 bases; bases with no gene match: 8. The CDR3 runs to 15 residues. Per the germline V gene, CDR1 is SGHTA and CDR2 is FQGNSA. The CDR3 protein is CASSLRRQGSNTIYF. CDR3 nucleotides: TGTGCCAGCAGCTTGAGGAGACAGGGGTCGAACACCATATATTTT.

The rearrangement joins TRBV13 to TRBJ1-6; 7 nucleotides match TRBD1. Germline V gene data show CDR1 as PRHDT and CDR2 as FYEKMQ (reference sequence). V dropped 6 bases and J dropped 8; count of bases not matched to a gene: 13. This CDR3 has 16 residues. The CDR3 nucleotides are TGTGCCAGCAGGCCGAGCGGAGGGGGCCGCCATTCACCCCTCCACTTT. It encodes CASRPSGGGRHSPLHF.

The CDR3 here is CASSFRGRDGELFF. The CDR3 DNA sequence: TGTGCCAGCAGCTTCAGGGGGCGGGACGGGGAGCTGTTTTTT. The chain carries TRBV5-6 and TRBJ2-2; 8 bases line up with TRBD1. Germline-derived CDR1 and CDR2 are SGHDT and YYEEEE. The CDR3 extends over 14 amino acids. V lost 2 bases to trimming and J lost 7 bases; unmatched junction nucleotides: 4.

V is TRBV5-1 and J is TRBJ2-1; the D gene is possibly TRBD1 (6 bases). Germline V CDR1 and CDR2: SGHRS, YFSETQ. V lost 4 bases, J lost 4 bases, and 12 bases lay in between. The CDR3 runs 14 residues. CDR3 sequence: CASSDGTPYNEQFF. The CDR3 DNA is TGCGCCAGCAGCGACGGGACACCTTACAATGAGCAGTTCTTC.

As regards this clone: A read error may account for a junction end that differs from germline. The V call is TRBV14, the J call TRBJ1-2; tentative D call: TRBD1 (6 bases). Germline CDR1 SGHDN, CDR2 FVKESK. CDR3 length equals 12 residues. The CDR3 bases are TGTGCCAGCAGACAAGCCGGACAGACCTACACCTTC. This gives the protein CASRQAGQTYTF.

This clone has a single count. CDR3 DNA: TGTGCCAGCAGTTACTCGAACAGGGATCAAGAGACCCAGTACTTC. Its translation is CASSYSNRDQETQYF. This chain links TRBV6-2 or TRBV6-3 with TRBJ2-5; TRBD1 might be the D (6 bases). This CDR3 is built from 15 residues. Deletions cut 0 bases from V and 2 bases from J, with 10 bases between. CDR1 and CDR2 from the germline V gene are MNHEY and SVGEGT.

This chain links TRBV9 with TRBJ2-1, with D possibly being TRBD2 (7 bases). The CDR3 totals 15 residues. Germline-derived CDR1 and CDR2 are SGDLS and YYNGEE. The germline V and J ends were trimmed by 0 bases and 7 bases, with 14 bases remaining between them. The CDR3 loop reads CASSVATGGQNEQFF. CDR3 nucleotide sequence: TGTGCCAGCAGCGTAGCTACGGGAGGACAGAATGAGCAGTTCTTC.

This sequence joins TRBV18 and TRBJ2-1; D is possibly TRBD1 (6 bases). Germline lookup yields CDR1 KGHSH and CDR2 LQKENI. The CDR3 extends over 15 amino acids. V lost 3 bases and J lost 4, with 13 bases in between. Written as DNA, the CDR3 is TGTGCCAGCTCACCCACAGGGCCCGGGTACAATGAGCAGTTCTTC. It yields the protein CASSPTGPGYNEQFF.

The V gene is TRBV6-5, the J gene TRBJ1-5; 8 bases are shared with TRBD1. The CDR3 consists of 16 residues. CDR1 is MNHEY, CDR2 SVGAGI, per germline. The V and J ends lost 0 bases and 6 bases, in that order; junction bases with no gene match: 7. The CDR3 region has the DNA TGTGCCAGCAGTTACTCGGGACAGGCCAGGGGTCAGCCCCAGCATTTT. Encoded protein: CASSYSGQARGQPQHF.

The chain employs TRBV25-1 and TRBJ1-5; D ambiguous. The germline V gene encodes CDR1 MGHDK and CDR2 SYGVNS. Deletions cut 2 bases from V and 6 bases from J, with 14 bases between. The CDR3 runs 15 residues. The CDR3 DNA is TGTGCCAGCAGTGAAATTGATGGAGTAGGTCAGCCCCAGCATTTT. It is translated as CASSEIDGVGQPQHF.

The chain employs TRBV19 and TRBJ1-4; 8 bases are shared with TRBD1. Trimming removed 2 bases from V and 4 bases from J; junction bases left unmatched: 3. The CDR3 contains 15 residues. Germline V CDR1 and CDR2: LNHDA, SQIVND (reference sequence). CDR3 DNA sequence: TGTGCCAGTAGTATACAGACAGGGGATAATGAAAAACTGTTTTTT. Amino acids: CASSIQTGDNEKLFF.

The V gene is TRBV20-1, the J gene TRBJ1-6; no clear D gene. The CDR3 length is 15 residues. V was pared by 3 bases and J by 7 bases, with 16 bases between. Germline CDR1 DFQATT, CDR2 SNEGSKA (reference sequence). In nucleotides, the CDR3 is TGCAGTGCTAGTGGGGAAAGCGGTATCAATTCACCCCTCCACTTT. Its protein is CSASGESGINSPLHF.